A single sample gave rise to the 18 T cell receptor beta chains below, sequenced in a study of cytomegalovirus exposure and HLA in healthy donors. It was with 60 Vbeta and 13 Jbeta primers that the PCR ran. Profiling relied on immunoSEQ multiplex PCR, and the TCRdb table lists in-frame clones only, not all of them. Seen here are some 200,000 clones, 79% observed once, and the top ten hold 1.5%. The sequencing input was PBMCs. These TCRs come from a girl aged 10 to 17 in good health and CMV-seropositive.

V is TRBV13 and J is TRBJ1-1, with a weak D call TRBD1 (6 bases). The CDR3 is 13 amino acids. The germline gives CDR1 PRHDT, CDR2 FYEKMQ (reference sequence). V was cut by 6 bases and J by 6 bases, with 14 bases left in between. The CDR3 region is CASSSIQGAEAFF. For the CDR3, the DNA is TGTGCCAGCAGTAGCATACAGGGAGCTGAAGCTTTCTTT.

The rearrangement joins TRBV29-1 to TRBJ1-5; maybe TRBD1 (6 bases). This CDR3 comprises 14 residues. CDR1 and CDR2 (germline): SQVTM, ANQGSEA. Trimming removed 6 bases from V and 3 bases from J, with 15 bases in between. The CDR3 region is CSVLTGVINQPQHF. In DNA form, the CDR3 reads TGCAGCGTACTGACAGGAGTTATCAATCAGCCCCAGCATTTT.

This chain connects TRBV9 to TRBJ2-3, with a possible D match to TRBD2 (6 bases). Germline V gives CDR1 SGDLS, CDR2 YYNGEE. V gave up 5 bases and J gave up 2 bases, with 18 bases separating them. The CDR3 runs 16 residues. CDR3 protein: CASSANWGDPTDTQYF. The DNA of the CDR3 is TGTGCCAGCAGTGCCAACTGGGGGGACCCCACAGATACGCAGTATTTT.

The chain combines TRBV27 with TRBJ2-3; tentatively, D is TRBD1 (6 bases). Trimming stripped 6 bases from V and 7 bases from J, with 23 bases between. In germline, CDR1 is MNHEY, CDR2 SMNVEV (reference sequence). The CDR3 consists of 16 residues. The CDR3 DNA sequence: TGTGCCAGCAGAGGGGGAGCGGCCCCCGCTCCTTATACGCAGTATTTT. Encoded protein: CASRGGAAPAPYTQYF.

There are a few counts of this clone. The chain joins TRBV11-3 to TRBJ2-5; TRBD2 agrees at 13 bases. V dropped 3 bases and J dropped 0; count of bases not matched to a gene: 7. CDR3 length: 18 amino acids. CDR1 is SGHNT, CDR2 YENEEA, per germline. The CDR3 loop reads CASSFTWTSGSYQETQYF. Here the CDR3 DNA reads TGTGCCAGCAGCTTTACCTGGACTAGCGGGAGCTACCAAGAGACCCAGTACTTC.

The chain employs TRBV7-8 and TRBJ2-3; TRBD1 agrees at 8 bases. Germline V gene sequence: CDR1 SGHVS, CDR2 FQNEAQ. V gave up 5 bases and J gave up 0 bases; unmatched junction bases: 7. This CDR3 has 16 residues. CDR3 amino acids: CASSPRTGISTDTQYF. The CDR3 DNA is TGTGCCAGCAGCCCAAGGACAGGGATTAGCACAGATACGCAGTATTTT.

In this sample, this clone turned up once. This rearrangement joins TRBV6-5 to TRBJ2-1, with TRBD2 identical over 9 bases. The junction had 13 bases not matched to a gene; V was cut back by 10 bases and J by 6 bases. CDR3 size: 15 residues. From germline, CDR1 is MNHEY and CDR2 SVGAGI. The CDR3 nucleotides are TGTGCCACCACACTGGGACTAGCAACGGTCAATGAGCAGTTCTTC. Its protein product is CATTLGLATVNEQFF.

This sequence joins TRBV6-5 and TRBJ1-3; D is perhaps TRBD1 (6 bases). The CDR3 is 14 residues long. Trimming removed 6 bases from V and 4 bases from J, with 13 bases in between. Germline loops: CDR1 MNHEY, CDR2 SVGAGI. The CDR3 DNA is TGTGCCAGCAGCCCAGGGGTAACCGGAAACACCATATATTTT. This translates into CASSPGVTGNTIYF.

The chain combines TRBV5-6 with TRBJ2-2, with D possibly TRBD1 on 5 matching bases. The germline CDR1 and CDR2 sequences are SGHDT and YYEEEE. Trimming removed 4 bases from V and 4 bases from J, with 11 bases in between. This CDR3 comprises 14 residues. CDR3 bases: TGTGCCAGCAGCCAGAGCACAGGCACCGGGGAGCTGTTTTTT. Translation gives CASSQSTGTGELFF.

The chain is built from TRBV6-5 and TRBJ2-1; 11 nucleotides agree with TRBD2. Trimming at V came to 4 bases and at J to 2 bases, leaving 1 base not matched to a gene. This CDR3 has 15 amino acids. The germline V gene has CDR1 MNHEY and CDR2 SVGAGI. CDR3 sequence (DNA): TGTGCCAGCAGTTGGGGACTAGCGGCCTACAATGAGCAGTTCTTC. Translation gives CASSWGLAAYNEQFF.

This clone was picked up a small number of times. The chain combines TRBV10-3 with TRBJ1-2; TRBD1 is a possible D gene (6 bases). V gave up 3 bases and J gave up 4 bases, with 12 bases separating them. CDR1 is ENHRY and CDR2 is SYGVKD in the germline V gene. This CDR3 contains 14 residues. DNA of the CDR3: TGTGCCATCAGTGACACAGGGCGAAGCTATGGCTACACCTTC. Translated, it gives CAISDTGRSYGYTF.

The chain employs TRBV19 and TRBJ2-7, with D perhaps TRBD1 (5 bases). The CDR3 sequence is 15 residues long. Germline CDR1 is LNHDA and CDR2 is SQIVND (reference sequence). V shed 5 bases and J shed 5 bases, with 19 bases lying between them. The CDR3 nucleotides are TGTGCCAGTAGTCCTAGACAGAGTCCTACTGACGAGCAGTACTTC. It yields the protein CASSPRQSPTDEQYF. The complete variable domain, with remaining parts taken from reference TRBV19 and TRBJ2-7, reads DGGITQSPKYLFRKEGQNVTLSCEQNLNHDAMYWYRQDPGQGLRLIYYSQIVNDFQKGDIAEGYSVSREKKESFPLTVTSAQKNPTAFYLCASSPRQSPTDEQYFGPGTRLTVT.

The V call is TRBV18, the J call TRBJ2-1, with TRBD2 identical over 10 bases. The CDR3 covers 16 residues. V trimming: 6 bases; J trimming: 4 bases; junction bases outside the gene matches: 9. Germline CDR1 KGHSH, CDR2 LQKENI. CDR3 loop: CASSEGASGGYNEQFF. CDR3 nucleotides: TGTGCCAGCTCCGAAGGGGCTAGCGGGGGTTACAATGAGCAGTTCTTC.

The chain combines TRBV25-1 with TRBJ2-1, with 9 bases fitting TRBD1. The CDR3 is 15 residues long. Germline CDR1 is MGHDK and CDR2 is SYGVNS. Losses at the gene ends were 3 bases for V and 4 bases for J; bases not matched to a gene: 4. CDR3 loop: CASSESGTGYNEQFF. The CDR3 DNA reads as TGTGCCAGCAGTGAGTCAGGGACAGGGTACAATGAGCAGTTCTTC. The full variable domain, with the rest looked up from reference TRBV25-1 and TRBJ2-1, is EADIYQTPRYLVIGTGKKITLECSQTMGHDKMYWYQQDPGMELHLIHYSYGVNSTEKGDLSSESTVSRIRTEHFPLTLESARPSHTSQYLCASSESGTGYNEQFFGPGTRLTVL.

This chain uses TRBV6-5 with TRBJ2-2; 11 bases line up with TRBD2. The germline CDR1 and CDR2 sequences are MNHEY and SVGAGI. V lost 5 bases and J lost 1; bases outside the gene matches: 0. This CDR3 has 15 residues. The CDR3, as DNA: TGTGCCAGCAGTGGACTAGCGGGGAACACCGGGGAGCTGTTTTTT. Translated, it gives CASSGLAGNTGELFF.

This chain joins TRBV11-2 and TRBJ1-1; the D gene is possibly TRBD1 (5 bases). CDR1 and CDR2 (germline): SGHAT, FQNNGV. This CDR3 contains 16 residues. Trimming left V 2 bases short and J 7 bases short, with 20 bases between. The CDR3 nucleotides are TGTGCCAGCAGCTTATTAACCCTGGGGGGGAAGGGTGAAGCTTTCTTT. This codes for CASSLLTLGGKGEAFF.

The chain is built from TRBV27 and TRBJ2-5; 9 nucleotides align to TRBD1. Germline V gene sequence: CDR1 MNHEY, CDR2 SMNVEV (reference sequence). CDR3 length: 15 amino acids. The trim removed 4 bases at V and 4 bases at J, leaving 7 bases unmatched. This chain's CDR3 is CASSSYRGPRETQYF. In DNA, the CDR3 is TGTGCCAGCAGTTCTTACAGGGGGCCTCGAGAGACCCAGTACTTC.

The rearrangement links TRBV27 to TRBJ1-3; D is uncertain. Per germline, CDR1 MNHEY and CDR2 SMNVEV (reference sequence). The CDR3 runs to 16 residues. Trimming cost V 0 bases and J 4 bases, with 13 bases left between them. CDR3 coding DNA: TGTGCCAGCAGTTTATCGGGAGTCCTCGGAGGAAACACCATATATTTT. This codes for CASSLSGVLGGNTIYF.